This record covers a single T cell receptor beta chain. Its antigen is still unknown. Between the trimmed V and J ends, which lost 1 base and 3 bases, there was a span of 16 bases. The CDR3 contains 16 residues. The V gene's germline CDR1 is SGHDN and CDR2 FVKESK. The data are from a study of response to subunit inactivated influenza vaccine. Study-level results: The authors offered the suggestion that each seasonal influenza vaccination recruits few new T cells.

TCRdb re-derived calls from the RT-PCR reads in MiXCR, one entry per CDR3 protein. Of about 520,000 distinct CDR3 sequences detected, roughly 27% appear once; the ten largest clones hold around 1.8%. The chain couples TRBV14 to TRBJ2-7, with D perhaps TRBD2 (5 bases). Here the sequenced sample was CD4+ T cells sorted from PBMCs, taken 5 days after vaccination. The source of this sequence is a man in his fifties who received an inactivated influenza vaccine. CDR3 sequence: CASSQGVRGSDYEQYF. The CDR3 coding sequence is TGTGCCAGCAGCCAAGGGGTTAGAGGGAGCGACTACGAGCAGTACTTC.